The sequence of this TCR beta chain was determined in a study of early T cells in non-severe SARS-CoV-2 infection. Across the study: Chains from this unsorted whole-blood bulk RNA could not be paired.

The TCR library protocol attached unique molecular identifiers to the individual cDNA molecules. TCRdb reanalysed the 5' RACE reads using MiXCR and keeps one entry per CDR3 protein. The sample has 65,000 to 95,000 distinct CDR3 sequences; around a tenth are singletons. This clonotype was counted a few times. Its specificity is unknown. The CDR3 covers 16 residues. Study results and limitations: Comparison of clonotypes with VDJdb favored anti-spike CD8 responses while missing private and CD4 specificities.

V is TRBV3-2 and J is TRBJ2-2; the D call of TRBD2 is as the table states it, not checked on the DNA. TRBV3-2 is annotated as a pseudogene. The source of this sequence is an adult who was a healthcare worker with PCR-confirmed SARS-CoV-2 infection or an uninfected control (not recorded which). The source material was whole blood. The CDR3 is CASSQDPGLQVGELFF. The DNA for the CDR3 is TGTGCCAGCAGCCAAGATCCAGGACTCCAGGTCGGGGAGCTGTTTTTT.